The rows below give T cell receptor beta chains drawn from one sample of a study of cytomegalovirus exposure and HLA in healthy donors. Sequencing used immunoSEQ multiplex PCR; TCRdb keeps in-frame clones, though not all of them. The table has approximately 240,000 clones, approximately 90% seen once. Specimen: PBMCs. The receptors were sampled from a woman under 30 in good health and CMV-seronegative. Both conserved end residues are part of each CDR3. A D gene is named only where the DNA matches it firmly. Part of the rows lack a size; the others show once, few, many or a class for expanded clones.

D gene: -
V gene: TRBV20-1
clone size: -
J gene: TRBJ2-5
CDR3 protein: CSVAEQETQYF
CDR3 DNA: TGCAGTGTGGCGGAACAAGAGACCCAGTACTTC

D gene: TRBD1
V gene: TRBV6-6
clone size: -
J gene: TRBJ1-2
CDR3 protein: CASSYGQGGKRYGYTF
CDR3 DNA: TGTGCCAGCAGTTATGGACAGGGAGGGAAGCGCTATGGCTACACCTTC

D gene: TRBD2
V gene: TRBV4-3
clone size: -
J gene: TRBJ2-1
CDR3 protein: CASSQSPSGHEQFF
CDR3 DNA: TGCGCCAGCAGCCAGTCCCCTAGCGGTCATGAGCAGTTCTTC

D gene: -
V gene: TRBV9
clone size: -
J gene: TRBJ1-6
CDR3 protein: CASSEPRSPLHF
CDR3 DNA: TGTGCCAGCAGCGAGCCCCGTTCACCCCTCCACTTT

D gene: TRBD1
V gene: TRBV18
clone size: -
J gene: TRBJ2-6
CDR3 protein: CASSRAGTASGANVLTF
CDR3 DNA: TGTGCCAGCTCACGCGCCGGGACAGCATCTGGGGCCAACGTCCTGACTTTC

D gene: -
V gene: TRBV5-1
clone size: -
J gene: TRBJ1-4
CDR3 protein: CASSRGATNEKLFF
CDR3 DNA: TGCGCCAGCAGCCGGGGGGCAACTAATGAAAAACTGTTTTTT

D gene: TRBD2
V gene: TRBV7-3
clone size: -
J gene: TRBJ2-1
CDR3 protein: CASSDTGTSVYNEQFF
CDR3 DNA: TGTGCCAGCAGCGACACCGGGACTAGCGTTTACAATGAGCAGTTCTTC

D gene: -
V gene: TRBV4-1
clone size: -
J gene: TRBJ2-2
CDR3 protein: CASSHLGSSVATGELFF
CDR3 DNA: TGCGCCAGCAGCCATTTGGGTTCTAGCGTCGCCACCGGGGAGCTGTTTTTT

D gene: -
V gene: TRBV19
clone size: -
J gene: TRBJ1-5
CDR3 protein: CASRATENSNQPQHF
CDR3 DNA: TGTGCCAGTAGAGCGACAGAAAATAGCAATCAGCCCCAGCATTTT

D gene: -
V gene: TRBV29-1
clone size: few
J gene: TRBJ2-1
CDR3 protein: CSGRTTGASLYNEQFF
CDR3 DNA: TGCAGCGGAAGGACAACAGGTGCGTCATTATACAATGAGCAGTTCTTC

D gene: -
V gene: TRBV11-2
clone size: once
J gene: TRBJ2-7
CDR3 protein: CASSQSPAGASSYEQYF
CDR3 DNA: TGTGCCAGCAGCCAATCCCCGGCGGGGGCGAGCTCCTACGAGCAGTACTTC

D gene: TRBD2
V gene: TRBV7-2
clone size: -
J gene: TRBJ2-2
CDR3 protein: CASSLHRRGGGELFF
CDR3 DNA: TGTGCCAGCAGCTTACATCGGCGGGGGGGCGGGGAGCTGTTTTTT

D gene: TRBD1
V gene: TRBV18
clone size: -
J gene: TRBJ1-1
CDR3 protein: CASSRWDSNTEAFF
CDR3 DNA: TGTGCCAGCTCACGGTGGGACAGCAACACTGAAGCTTTCTTT

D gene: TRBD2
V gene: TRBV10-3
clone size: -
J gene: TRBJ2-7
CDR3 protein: CATSLGGGLYEQYF
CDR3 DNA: TGTGCCACCAGTCTTGGGGGAGGGTTGTACGAGCAGTACTTC

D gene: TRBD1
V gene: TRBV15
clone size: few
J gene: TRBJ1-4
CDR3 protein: CATSSDYGTGFEKLFF
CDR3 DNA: TGTGCCACCAGCAGTGACTATGGGACAGGGTTTGAAAAACTGTTTTTT

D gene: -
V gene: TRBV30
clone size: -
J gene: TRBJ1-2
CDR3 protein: CAWTTANYGYTF
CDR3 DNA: TGTGCCTGGACGACAGCTAACTATGGCTACACCTTC

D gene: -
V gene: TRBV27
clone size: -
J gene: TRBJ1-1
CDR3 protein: CASSYAGATEAFF
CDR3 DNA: TGTGCCAGCAGTTACGCAGGGGCCACTGAAGCTTTCTTT

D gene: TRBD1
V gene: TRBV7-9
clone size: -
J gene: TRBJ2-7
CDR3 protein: CASSTRDREFYEQYF
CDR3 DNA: TGTGCCAGCAGCACCCGGGACAGGGAATTCTACGAGCAGTACTTC

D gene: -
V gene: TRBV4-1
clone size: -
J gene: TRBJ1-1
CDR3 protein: CASSQDRDTEAFF
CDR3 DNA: TGCGCCAGCAGCCAAGACCGAGACACTGAAGCTTTCTTT

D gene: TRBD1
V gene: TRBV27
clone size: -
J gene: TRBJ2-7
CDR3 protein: CASSSGTESYEQYF
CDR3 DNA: TGTGCCAGCAGTTCCGGGACAGAGTCCTACGAGCAGTACTTC

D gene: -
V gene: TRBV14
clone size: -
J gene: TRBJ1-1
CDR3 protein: CASSYLPGNTEAFF
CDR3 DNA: TGTGCCAGCAGCTACCTACCGGGGAACACTGAAGCTTTCTTT

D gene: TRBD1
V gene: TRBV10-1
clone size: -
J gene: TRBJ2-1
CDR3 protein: CARRTGGSYNEQFF
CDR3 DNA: TGCGCCAGAAGAACAGGGGGCTCGTACAATGAGCAGTTCTTC

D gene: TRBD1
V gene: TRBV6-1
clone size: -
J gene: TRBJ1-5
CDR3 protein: CASSDEDRGVMPQHF
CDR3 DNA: TGTGCCAGCAGTGATGAGGACAGGGGTGTGATGCCCCAGCATTTT

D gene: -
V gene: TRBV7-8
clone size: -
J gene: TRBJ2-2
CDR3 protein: CASSPVQGGGTGELFF
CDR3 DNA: TGTGCCAGCAGCCCCGTCCAGGGAGGAGGCACCGGGGAGCTGTTTTTT

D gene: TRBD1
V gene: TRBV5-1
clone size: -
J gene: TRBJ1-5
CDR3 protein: CASSLRGGWDQPQHF
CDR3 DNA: TGCGCCAGCAGCTTGAGAGGGGGCTGGGATCAGCCCCAGCATTTT

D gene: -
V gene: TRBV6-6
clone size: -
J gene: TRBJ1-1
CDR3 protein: CASSYNRVQVDTEAFF
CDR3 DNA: TGTGCCAGCAGTTACAACAGGGTCCAGGTTGACACTGAAGCTTTCTTT

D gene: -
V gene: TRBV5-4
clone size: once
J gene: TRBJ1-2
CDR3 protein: CASRLRGGYGYTF
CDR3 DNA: TGTGCCAGCAGGCTGCGGGGTGGCTATGGCTACACCTTC